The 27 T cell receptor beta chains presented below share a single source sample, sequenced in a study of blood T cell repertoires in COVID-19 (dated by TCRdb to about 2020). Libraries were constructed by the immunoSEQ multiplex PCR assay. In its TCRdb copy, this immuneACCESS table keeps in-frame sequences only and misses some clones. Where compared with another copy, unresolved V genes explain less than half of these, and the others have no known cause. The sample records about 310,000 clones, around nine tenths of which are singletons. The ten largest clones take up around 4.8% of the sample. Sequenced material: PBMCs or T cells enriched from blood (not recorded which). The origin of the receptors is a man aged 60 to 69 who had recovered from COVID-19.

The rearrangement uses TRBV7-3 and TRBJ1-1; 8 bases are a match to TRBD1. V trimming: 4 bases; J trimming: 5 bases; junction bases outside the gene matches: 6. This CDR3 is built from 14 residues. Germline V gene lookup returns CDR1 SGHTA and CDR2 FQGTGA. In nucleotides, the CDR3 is TGTGCCAGCAGCTCTCAGGGGGCTGGGACTGAAGCTTTCTTT. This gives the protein CASSSQGAGTEAFF.

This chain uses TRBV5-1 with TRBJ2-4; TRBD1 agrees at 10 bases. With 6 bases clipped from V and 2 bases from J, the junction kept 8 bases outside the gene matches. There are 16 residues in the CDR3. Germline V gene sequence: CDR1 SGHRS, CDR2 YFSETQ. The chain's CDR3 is CASNNPGQGTKNIQYF. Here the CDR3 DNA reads TGCGCCAGCAACAACCCGGGACAGGGGACCAAAAACATTCAGTACTTC. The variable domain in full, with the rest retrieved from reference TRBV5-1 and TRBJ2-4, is KAGVTQTPRYLIKTRGQQVTLSCSPISGHRSVSWYQQTPGQGLQFLFEYFSETQRNKGNFPGRFSGRQFSNSRSEMNVSTLELGDSALYLCASNNPGQGTKNIQYFGAGTRLSVL.

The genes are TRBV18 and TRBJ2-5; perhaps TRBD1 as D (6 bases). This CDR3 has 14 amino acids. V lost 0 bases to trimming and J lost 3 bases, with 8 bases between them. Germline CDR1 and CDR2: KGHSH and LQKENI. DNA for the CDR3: TGTGCCAGCTCACCACCCACAGGGAAAGAGACCCAGTACTTC. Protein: CASSPPTGKETQYF.

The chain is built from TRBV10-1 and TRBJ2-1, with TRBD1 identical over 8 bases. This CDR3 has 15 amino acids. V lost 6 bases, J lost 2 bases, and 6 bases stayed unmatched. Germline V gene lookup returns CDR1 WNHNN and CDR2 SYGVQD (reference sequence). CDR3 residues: CASRPDRGPYNEQFF. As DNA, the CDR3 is TGCGCCAGCAGACCCGACAGGGGTCCCTACAATGAGCAGTTCTTC.

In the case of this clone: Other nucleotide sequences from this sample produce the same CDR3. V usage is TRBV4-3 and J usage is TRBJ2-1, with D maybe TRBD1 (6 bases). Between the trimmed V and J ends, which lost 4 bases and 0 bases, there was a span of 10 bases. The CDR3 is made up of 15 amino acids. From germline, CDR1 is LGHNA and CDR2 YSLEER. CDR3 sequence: CASSRGQFSYNEQFF. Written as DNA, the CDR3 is TGCGCCAGCAGCCGGGGACAATTCTCCTACAATGAGCAGTTCTTC.

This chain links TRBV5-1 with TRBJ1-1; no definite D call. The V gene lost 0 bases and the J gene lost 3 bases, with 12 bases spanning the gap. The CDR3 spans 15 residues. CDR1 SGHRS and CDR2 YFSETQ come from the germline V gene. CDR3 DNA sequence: TGCGCCAGCAGCTTGGCCCCGTTGGGCGACACTGAAGCTTTCTTT. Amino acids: CASSLAPLGDTEAFF.

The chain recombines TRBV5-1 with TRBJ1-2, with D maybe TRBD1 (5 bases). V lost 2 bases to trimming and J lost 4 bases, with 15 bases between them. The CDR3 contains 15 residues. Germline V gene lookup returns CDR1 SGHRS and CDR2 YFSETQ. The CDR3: CASSFSSQGPYGYTF. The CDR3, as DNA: TGCGCCAGCAGCTTCTCTTCGCAGGGTCCCTATGGCTACACCTTC.

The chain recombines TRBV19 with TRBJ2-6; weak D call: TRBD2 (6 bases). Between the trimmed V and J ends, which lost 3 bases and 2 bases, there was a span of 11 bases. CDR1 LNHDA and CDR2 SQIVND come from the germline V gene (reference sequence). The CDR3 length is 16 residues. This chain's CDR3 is CASSMIWGAGANVLTF. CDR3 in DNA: TGTGCCAGTAGTATGATATGGGGGGCTGGGGCCAACGTCCTGACTTTC.

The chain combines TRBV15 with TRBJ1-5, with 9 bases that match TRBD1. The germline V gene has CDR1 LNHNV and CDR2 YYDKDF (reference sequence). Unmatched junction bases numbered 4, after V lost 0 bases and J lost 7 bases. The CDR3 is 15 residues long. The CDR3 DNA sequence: TGTGCCACCAGCAGAGATCCGGGACAGGGCCAGCCCCAGCATTTT. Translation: CATSRDPGQGQPQHF.

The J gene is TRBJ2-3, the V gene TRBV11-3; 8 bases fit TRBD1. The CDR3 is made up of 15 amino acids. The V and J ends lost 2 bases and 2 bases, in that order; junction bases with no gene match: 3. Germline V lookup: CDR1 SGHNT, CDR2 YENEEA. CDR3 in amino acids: CASSLRQGATDTQYF. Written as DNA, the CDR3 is TGTGCCAGCAGCTTACGCCAGGGGGCCACAGATACGCAGTATTTT. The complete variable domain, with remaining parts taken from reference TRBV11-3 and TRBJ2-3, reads EAGVVQSPRYKIIEKKQPVAFWCNPISGHNTLYWYLQNLGQGPELLIRYENEEAVDDSQLPKDRFSAERLKGVDSTLKIQPAELGDSAVYLCASSLRQGATDTQYFGPGTRLTVL.

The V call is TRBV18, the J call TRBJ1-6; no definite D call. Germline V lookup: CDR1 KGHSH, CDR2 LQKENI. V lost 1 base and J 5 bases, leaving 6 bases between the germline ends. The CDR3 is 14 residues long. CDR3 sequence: CASSPLSDNSPLHF. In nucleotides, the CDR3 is TGTGCCAGCTCACCACTAAGCGATAATTCACCCCTCCACTTT.

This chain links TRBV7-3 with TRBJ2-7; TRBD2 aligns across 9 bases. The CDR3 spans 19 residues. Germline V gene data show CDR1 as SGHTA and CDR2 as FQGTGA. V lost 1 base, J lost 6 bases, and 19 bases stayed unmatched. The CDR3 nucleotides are TGTGCCAGCAGCTTAAACGGGGGTAACGCGGGAGGGGAAGTCCGCGAGCAGTACTTC. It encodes CASSLNGGNAGGEVREQYF.

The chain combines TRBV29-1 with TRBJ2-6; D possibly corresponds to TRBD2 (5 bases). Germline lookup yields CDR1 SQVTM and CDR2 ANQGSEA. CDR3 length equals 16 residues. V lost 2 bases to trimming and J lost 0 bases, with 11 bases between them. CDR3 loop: CSVERQAGSGANVLTF. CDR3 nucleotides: TGCAGCGTTGAACGGCAGGCGGGCTCTGGGGCCAACGTCCTGACTTTC.

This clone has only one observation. The CDR3 sequence: CASSKAANPEAFF. As DNA, the CDR3 is TGTGCCAGCAGCAAAGCCGCGAATCCGGAGGCTTTCTTT. This rearrangement joins TRBV27 to TRBJ1-1; D gene unclear. This CDR3 is 13 amino acids long. Per the germline V gene, CDR1 is MNHEY and CDR2 is SMNVEV (reference sequence). Trimming cost V 6 bases and J 11 bases, with 19 bases left between them.

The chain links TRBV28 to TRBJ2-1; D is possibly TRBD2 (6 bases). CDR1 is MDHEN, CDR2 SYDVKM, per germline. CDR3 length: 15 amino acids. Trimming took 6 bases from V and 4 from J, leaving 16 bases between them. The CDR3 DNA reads TGTGCCAGCAGGGGCGGGGCTACTATATACAATGAGCAGTTCTTC. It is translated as CASRGGATIYNEQFF.

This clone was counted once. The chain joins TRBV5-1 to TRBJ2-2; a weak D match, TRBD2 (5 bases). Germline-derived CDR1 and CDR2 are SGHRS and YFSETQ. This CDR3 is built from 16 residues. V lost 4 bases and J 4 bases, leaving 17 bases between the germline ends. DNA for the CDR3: TGCGCCAGCAGCGAGGAGCCCACCCGGGGCACCGGGGAGCTGTTTTTT. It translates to CASSEEPTRGTGELFF.

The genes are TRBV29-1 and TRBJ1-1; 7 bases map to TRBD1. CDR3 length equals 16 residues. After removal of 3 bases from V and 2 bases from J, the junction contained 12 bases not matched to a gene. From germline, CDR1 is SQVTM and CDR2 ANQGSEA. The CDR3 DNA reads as TGCAGCGTTGACCTGCCAGGGGGAGGATATAACACTGAAGCTTTCTTT. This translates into CSVDLPGGGYNTEAFF.

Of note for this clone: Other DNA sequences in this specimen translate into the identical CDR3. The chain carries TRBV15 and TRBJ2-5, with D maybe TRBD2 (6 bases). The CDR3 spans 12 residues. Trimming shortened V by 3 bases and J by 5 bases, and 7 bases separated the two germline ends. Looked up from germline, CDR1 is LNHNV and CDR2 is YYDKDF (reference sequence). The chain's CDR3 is CATSRGRETQYF. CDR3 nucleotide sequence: TGTGCCACCAGCAGGGGGAGGGAGACCCAGTACTTC.

DNA of the CDR3: TGTGCCAGCAGCTCGACAGCCATACTGAACACTGAAGCTTTCTTT. It yields the protein CASSSTAILNTEAFF. The chain has TRBV7-6 and TRBJ1-1; a possible D gene is TRBD1 (5 bases). Per germline, CDR1 SGHVS and CDR2 FNYEAQ. V shed 4 bases and J shed 0 bases, with 12 bases lying between them. This CDR3 has 15 amino acids.

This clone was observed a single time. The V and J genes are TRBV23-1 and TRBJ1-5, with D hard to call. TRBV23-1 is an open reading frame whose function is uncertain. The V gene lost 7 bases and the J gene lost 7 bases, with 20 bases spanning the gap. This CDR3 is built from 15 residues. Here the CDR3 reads CASTASWGSGQPQHF. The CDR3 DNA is TGCGCCAGCACCGCTTCGTGGGGATCGGGACAGCCCCAGCATTTT.

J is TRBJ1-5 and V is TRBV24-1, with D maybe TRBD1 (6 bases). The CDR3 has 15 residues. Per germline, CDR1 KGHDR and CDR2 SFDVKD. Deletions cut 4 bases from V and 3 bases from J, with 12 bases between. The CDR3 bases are TGTGCCACCAGTGACACGGGACAAAACAATCAGCCCCAGCATTTT. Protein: CATSDTGQNNQPQHF.

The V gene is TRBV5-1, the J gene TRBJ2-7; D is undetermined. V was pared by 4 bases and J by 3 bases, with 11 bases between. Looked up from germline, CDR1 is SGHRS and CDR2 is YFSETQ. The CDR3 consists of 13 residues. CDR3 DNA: TGCGCCAGCAGCCCAATTGGCGGCTACGAGCAGTACTTC. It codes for CASSPIGGYEQYF.

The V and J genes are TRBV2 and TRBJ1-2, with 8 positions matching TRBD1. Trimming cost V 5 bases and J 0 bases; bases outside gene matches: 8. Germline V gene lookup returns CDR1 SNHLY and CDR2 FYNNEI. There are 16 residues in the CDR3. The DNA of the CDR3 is TGTGCCAGCAGTAGGGGACAGGTTCAAGCTAACTATGGCTACACCTTC. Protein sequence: CASSRGQVQANYGYTF.

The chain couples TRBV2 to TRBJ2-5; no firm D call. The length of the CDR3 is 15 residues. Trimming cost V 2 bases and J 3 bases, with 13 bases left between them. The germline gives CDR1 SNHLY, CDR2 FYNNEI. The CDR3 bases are TGTGCCAGCAGTGAACTCCCTAACGGTAAAGAGACCCAGTACTTC. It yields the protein CASSELPNGKETQYF.

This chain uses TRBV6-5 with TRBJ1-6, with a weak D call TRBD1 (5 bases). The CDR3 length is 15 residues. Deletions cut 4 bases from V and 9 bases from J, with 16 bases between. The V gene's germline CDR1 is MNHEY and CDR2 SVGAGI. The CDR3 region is CASSFLAEGFSPLHF. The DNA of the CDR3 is TGTGCCAGCAGTTTTCTGGCGGAGGGGTTTTCACCCCTCCACTTT.

CDR3 residues: CASSRGTSGRAGTDTQYF. In nucleotides, the CDR3 is TGCGCCAGCAGCCGAGGGACTAGCGGGAGGGCAGGGACAGATACGCAGTATTTT. The V gene is TRBV5-1, the J gene TRBJ2-3; 16 bases are shared with TRBD2. Trimming cost V 4 bases and J 3 bases; bases outside gene matches: 8. Per the germline V gene, CDR1 is SGHRS and CDR2 is YFSETQ. The CDR3 is made up of 18 amino acids.

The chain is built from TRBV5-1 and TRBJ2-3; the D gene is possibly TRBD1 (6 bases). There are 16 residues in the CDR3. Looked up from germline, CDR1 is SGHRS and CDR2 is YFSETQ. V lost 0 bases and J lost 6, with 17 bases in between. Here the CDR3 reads CASSLGAGAPVDTQYF. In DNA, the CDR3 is TGCGCCAGCAGCTTGGGGGCAGGGGCCCCGGTGGATACGCAGTATTTT.